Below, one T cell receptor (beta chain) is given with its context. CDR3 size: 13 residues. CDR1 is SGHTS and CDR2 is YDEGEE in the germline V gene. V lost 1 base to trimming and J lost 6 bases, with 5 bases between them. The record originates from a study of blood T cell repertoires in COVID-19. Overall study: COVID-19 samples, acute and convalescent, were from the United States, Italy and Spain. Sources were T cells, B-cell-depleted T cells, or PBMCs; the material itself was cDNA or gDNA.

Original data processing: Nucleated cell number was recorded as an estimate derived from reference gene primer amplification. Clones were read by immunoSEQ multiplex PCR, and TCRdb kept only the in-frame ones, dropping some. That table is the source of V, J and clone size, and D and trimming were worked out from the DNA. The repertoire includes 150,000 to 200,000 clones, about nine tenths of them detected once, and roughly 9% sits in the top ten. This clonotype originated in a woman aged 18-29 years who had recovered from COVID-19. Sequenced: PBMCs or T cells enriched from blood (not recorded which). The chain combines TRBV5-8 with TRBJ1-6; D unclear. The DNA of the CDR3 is TGTGCCAGCAGCTTGAGCCGTAATTCACCCCTCCACTTT. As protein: CASSLSRNSPLHF.